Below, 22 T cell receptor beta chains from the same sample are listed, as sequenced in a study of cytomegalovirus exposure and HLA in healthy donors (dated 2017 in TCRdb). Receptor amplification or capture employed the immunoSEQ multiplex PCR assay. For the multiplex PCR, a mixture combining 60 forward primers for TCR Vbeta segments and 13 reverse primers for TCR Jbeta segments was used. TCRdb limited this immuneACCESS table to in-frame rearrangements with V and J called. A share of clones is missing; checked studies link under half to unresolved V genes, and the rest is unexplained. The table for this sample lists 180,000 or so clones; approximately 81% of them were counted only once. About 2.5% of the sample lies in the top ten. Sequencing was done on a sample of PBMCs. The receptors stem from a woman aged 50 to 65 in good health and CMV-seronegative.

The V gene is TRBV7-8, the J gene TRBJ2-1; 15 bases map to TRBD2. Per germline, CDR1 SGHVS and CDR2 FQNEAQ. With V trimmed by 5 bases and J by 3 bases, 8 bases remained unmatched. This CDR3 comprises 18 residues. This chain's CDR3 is CASSPTRTSGRDYNEQFF. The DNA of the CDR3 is TGTGCCAGCAGCCCCACGCGGACTAGCGGGAGGGACTACAATGAGCAGTTCTTC. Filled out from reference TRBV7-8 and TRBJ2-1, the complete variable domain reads GAGVSQSPRYKVAKRGQDVALRCDPISGHVSLFWYQQALGQGPEFLTYFQNEAQLDKSGLPSDRFFAERPEGSVSTLKIQRTQQEDSAVYLCASSPTRTSGRDYNEQFFGPGTRLTVL.

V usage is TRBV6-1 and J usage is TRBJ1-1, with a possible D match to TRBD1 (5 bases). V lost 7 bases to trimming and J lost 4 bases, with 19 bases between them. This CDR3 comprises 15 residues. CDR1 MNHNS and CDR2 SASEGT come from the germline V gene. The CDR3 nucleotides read TGTGCCAGCAAGCGGGACCCGAGGGTGTCCACTGAAGCTTTCTTT. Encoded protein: CASKRDPRVSTEAFF.

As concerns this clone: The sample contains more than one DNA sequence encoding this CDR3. In nucleotides, the CDR3 is TGTGCCAGTAGGCGGGACAGCTCTAACTATGGCTACACCTTC. Translated: CASRRDSSNYGYTF. This chain uses TRBV19 with TRBJ1-2; 7 bases fit TRBD1. Germline V CDR1 and CDR2: LNHDA, SQIVND (reference sequence). J lost 0 bases, V lost 6 bases, and 4 bases had no gene match. The CDR3 sequence is 14 residues long.

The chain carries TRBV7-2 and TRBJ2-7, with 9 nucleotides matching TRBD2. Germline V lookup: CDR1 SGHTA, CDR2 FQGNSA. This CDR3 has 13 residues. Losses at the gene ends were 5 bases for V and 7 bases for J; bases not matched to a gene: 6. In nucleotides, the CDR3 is TGTGCCAGCAGCCCAGGACTAGCGCGAGAGCAGTACTTC. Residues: CASSPGLAREQYF.

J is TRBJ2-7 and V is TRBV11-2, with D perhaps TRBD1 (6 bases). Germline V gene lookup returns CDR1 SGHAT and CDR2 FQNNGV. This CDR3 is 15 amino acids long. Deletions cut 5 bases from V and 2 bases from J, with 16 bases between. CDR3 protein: CASSPEMGAAYEQYF. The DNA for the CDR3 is TGTGCCAGCAGCCCAGAAATGGGGGCCGCCTACGAGCAGTACTTC.

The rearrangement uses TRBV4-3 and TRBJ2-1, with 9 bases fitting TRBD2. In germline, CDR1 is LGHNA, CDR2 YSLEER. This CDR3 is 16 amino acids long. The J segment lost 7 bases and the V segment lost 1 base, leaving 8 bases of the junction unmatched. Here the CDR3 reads CASSQVVAGAGNEQFF. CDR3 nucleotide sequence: TGCGCCAGCAGCCAAGTAGTAGCGGGAGCTGGAAATGAGCAGTTCTTC.

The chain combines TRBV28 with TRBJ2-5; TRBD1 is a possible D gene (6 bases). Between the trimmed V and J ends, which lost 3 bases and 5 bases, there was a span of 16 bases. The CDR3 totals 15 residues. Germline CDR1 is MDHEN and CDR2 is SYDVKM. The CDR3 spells CASSFYDRPRETQYF. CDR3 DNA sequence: TGTGCCAGCAGTTTCTATGACAGGCCTCGGGAGACCCAGTACTTC.

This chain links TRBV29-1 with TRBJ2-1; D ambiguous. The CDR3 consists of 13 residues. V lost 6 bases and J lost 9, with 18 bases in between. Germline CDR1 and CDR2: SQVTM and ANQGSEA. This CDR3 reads CSVRPPASAEQFF. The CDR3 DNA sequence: TGCAGCGTACGGCCTCCTGCTAGTGCTGAGCAGTTCTTC.

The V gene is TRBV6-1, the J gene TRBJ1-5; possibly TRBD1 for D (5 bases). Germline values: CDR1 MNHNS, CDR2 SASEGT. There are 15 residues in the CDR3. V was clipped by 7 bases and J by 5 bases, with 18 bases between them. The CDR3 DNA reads TGTGCCAGCACCACCGTATCGGCAGGGCATCAGCCCCAGCATTTT. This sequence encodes CASTTVSAGHQPQHF.

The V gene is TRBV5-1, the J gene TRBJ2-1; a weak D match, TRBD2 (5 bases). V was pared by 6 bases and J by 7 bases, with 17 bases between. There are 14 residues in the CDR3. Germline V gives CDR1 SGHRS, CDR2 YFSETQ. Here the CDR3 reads CASTPLGGVNEQFF. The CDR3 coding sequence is TGCGCCAGCACTCCCCTAGGAGGTGTGAATGAGCAGTTCTTC.

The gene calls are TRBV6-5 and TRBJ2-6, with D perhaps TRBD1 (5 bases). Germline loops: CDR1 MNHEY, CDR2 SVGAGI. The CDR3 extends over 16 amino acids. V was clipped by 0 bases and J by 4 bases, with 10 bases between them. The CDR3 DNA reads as TGTGCCAGCAGTTACTCCAGACAGTCCGGGGCCAACGTCCTGACTTTC. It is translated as CASSYSRQSGANVLTF.

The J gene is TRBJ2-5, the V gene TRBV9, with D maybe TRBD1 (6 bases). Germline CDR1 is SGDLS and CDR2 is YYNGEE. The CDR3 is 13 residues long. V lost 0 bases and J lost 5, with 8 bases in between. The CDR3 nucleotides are TGTGCCAGCAGCGTAGGAACAGGGGAGACCCAGTACTTC. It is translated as CASSVGTGETQYF.

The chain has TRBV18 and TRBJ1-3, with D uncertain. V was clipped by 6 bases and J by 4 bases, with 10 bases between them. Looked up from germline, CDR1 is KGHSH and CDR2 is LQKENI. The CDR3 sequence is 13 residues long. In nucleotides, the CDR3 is TGTGCCAGCTCCCCCCCTATGGGAAACACCATATATTTT. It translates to CASSPPMGNTIYF.

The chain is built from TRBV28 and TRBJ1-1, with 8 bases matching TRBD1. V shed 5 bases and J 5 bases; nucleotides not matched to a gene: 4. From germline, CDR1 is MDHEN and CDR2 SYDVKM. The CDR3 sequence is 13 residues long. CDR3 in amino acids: CASSTRGRTEAFF. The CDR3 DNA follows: TGTGCCAGCAGTACCAGGGGGCGTACTGAAGCTTTCTTT. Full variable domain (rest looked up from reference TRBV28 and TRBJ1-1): DVKVTQSSRYLVKRTGEKVFLECVQDMDHENMFWYRQDPGLGLRLIYFSYDVKMKEKGDIPEGYSVSREKKERFSLILESASTNQTSMYLCASSTRGRTEAFFGQGTRLTVV.

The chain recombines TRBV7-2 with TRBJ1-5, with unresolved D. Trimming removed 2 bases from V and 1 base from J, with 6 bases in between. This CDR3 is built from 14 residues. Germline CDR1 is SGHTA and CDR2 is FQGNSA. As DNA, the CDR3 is TGTGCCAGCAGCTTATTGGCCAGCAATCAGCCCCAGCATTTT. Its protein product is CASSLLASNQPQHF.

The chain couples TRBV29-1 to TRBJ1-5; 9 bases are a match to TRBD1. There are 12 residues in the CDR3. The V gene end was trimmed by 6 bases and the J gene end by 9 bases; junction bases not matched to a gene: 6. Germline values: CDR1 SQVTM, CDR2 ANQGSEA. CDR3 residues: CSVRTGDRPQHF. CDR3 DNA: TGCAGCGTCCGGACAGGGGATCGGCCCCAGCATTTT.

In nucleotides, the CDR3 is TGTGCCAGCAGTTATTCGGACACTCCCTTGCGAACTGAAGCTTTCTTT. Its protein product is CASSYSDTPLRTEAFF. V is TRBV6-5 and J is TRBJ1-1; a weak D match, TRBD1 (5 bases). Germline-derived CDR1 and CDR2 are MNHEY and SVGAGI. The CDR3 is 16 amino acids. V lost 3 bases and J 5 bases, leaving 19 bases between the germline ends.

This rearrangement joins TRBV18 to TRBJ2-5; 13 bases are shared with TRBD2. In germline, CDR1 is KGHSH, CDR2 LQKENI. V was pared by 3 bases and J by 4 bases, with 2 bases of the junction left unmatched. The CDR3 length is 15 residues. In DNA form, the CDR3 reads TGTGCCAGCTCACCGGGACTAGCGGGAACAGAGACCCAGTACTTC. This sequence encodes CASSPGLAGTETQYF.

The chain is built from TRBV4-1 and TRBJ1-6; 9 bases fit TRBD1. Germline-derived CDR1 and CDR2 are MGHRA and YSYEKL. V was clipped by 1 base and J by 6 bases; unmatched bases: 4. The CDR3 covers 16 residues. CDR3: CASSQVGTGSNSPLHF. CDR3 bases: TGCGCCAGCAGCCAAGTCGGGACAGGGAGTAATTCACCCCTCCACTTT.

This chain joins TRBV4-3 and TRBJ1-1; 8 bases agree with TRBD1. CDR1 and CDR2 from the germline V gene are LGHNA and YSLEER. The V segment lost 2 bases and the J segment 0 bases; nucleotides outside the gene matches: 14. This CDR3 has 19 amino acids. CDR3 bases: TGCGCCAGCAGCCAAAGACCTGGGGCAGGGGGCTTGGTGAACACTGAAGCTTTCTTT. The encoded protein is CASSQRPGAGGLVNTEAFF.

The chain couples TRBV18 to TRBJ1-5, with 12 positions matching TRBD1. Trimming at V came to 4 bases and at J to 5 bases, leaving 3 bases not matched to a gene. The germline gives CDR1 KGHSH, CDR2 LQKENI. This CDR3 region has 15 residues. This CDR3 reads CASSRDRGRDQPQHF. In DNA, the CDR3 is TGTGCCAGCTCACGGGACAGGGGGCGGGATCAGCCCCAGCATTTT.

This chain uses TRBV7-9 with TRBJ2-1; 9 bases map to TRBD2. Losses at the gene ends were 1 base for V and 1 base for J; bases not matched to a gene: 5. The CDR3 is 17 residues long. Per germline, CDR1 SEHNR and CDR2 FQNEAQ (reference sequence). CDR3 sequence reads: CASSLVLAGRSYNEQFF. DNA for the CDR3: TGTGCCAGCAGCTTAGTGCTAGCGGGACGGTCCTACAATGAGCAGTTCTTC.